The 29 T cell receptor beta chains below all came from one sample that was sequenced in a study of regulatory T cells in long-lasting Graves disease. Construction of TCR beta libraries relied on iRepertoire HTBI primers and on Arm-PCR targeting CDR3 regions. TCRdb reprocessed the multiplex PCR reads via MiXCR and lists one record per CDR3 protein. Of roughly 220,000 distinct CDR3 sequences listed, 18% are singletons. The sample's time point: newly diagnosed GD, antithyroid drugs for less than 3 months. Construction of the TCR library relied on RNA isolated from PBMCs. Material: peripheral blood mononuclear cells (PBMCs), obtained at new diagnosis, from a patient treated with antithyroid drugs. Receptors originate from a female donor with Graves disease.

As concerns this clonotype: This clone may be a read error of a much larger clone one base away. The gene calls are TRBV20-1 and TRBJ2-1; TRBD2 is a possible D gene (6 bases). This CDR3 has 14 amino acids. Trimming left V 0 bases short and J 9 bases short, with 15 bases between. Germline CDR1 and CDR2: DFQATT and SNEGSKA (reference sequence). For the CDR3, the DNA is TGCAGTGCTAGAGAGGGGACTTCCGTCAGTGAGCAGTTCTTC. Its protein is CSAREGTSVSEQFF.

There are many counts of this clonotype. One end of the junction varies from germline; a read error may be responsible. J is TRBJ2-5 and V is TRBV6-5, with a weak D call TRBD2 (6 bases). Per germline, CDR1 MNHEY and CDR2 SVGAGI. The CDR3 runs 14 residues. The CDR3 bases are TGTGCCAGCACTTACAGGATGGGGGGAGAGACCCAGTACTTC. This translates into CASTYRMGGETQYF.

This clonotype was seen repeatedly, ten times or more. The rearrangement uses TRBV6-1 and TRBJ1-5, with D perhaps TRBD1 (5 bases). CDR3 length equals 14 residues. CDR1 is MNHNS and CDR2 is SASEGT in the germline V gene. V was trimmed by 6 bases and J by 2 bases, leaving 11 bases between them. CDR3 coding DNA: TGTGCCAGCAGACATACAGGACGCAATCAGCCCCAGCATTTT. Translated: CASRHTGRNQPQHF.

This chain links TRBV4-2 with TRBJ1-5; no clear D gene. CDR3 size: 17 residues. Trimming pared 0 bases from V and 5 bases from J, leaving 17 bases between. Germline lookup yields CDR1 LGHNA and CDR2 YNFKEQ. This chain's CDR3 is CASSQDSPQAADQPQHF. The CDR3 DNA reads TGTGCCAGCAGCCAAGACTCCCCCCAGGCTGCCGATCAGCCCCAGCATTTT.

This clonotype was observed many times. The chain combines TRBV10-1 with TRBJ1-2; 9 bases match TRBD1. Germline trimming cut 4 bases from V and 0 bases from J; bases unmatched to any gene: 6. The CDR3 runs to 16 residues. The germline V gene encodes CDR1 WNHNN and CDR2 SYGVQD (reference sequence). The CDR3 here is CASSAGTGRSNYGYTF. DNA of the CDR3: TGCGCCAGCAGTGCCGGGACAGGGCGATCTAACTATGGCTACACCTTC.

The V and J genes are TRBV19 and TRBJ2-1, with 9 bases lining up with TRBD2. The CDR3 consists of 15 residues. CDR1 LNHDA and CDR2 SQIVND come from the germline V gene (reference sequence). The ends lost 3 bases at V and 5 bases at J; junction bases unmatched: 5. This CDR3 is CASSIGLAGHNEQFF. The DNA of the CDR3 is TGTGCCAGTAGTATCGGCCTAGCGGGACACAATGAGCAGTTCTTC.

As to this clonotype: Given a much more abundant clone one base away, this may be a read error. The chain carries TRBV10-3 and TRBJ2-3, with 11 bases aligning to TRBD1. Germline trimming cut 11 bases from V and 5 bases from J; bases unmatched to any gene: 9. The CDR3 spans 14 residues. Germline loops: CDR1 ENHRY, CDR2 SYGVKD. CDR3 nucleotides: TGTGCCTCCTCCGGGACAGGGGGAGGAGATACGCAGTATTTT. This translates into CASSGTGGGDTQYF.

This clonotype was recorded many times. This sequence joins TRBV20-1 and TRBJ2-3; 10 bases line up with TRBD2. The CDR3 length is 15 residues. CDR1 is DFQATT, CDR2 SNEGSKA, per germline (reference sequence). Unmatched junction bases numbered 4, after V lost 4 bases and J lost 0 bases. Here the CDR3 reads CSAKGTSASTDTQYF. The CDR3 DNA reads as TGCAGTGCTAAGGGGACTAGCGCAAGCACAGATACGCAGTATTTT.

This clonotype was counted ten times or more. V gene TRBV19 combines with J gene TRBJ2-2, with D hard to call. The CDR3 contains 14 residues. Trimming removed 6 bases at V and 5 bases at J, with 13 bases between. The germline V gene has CDR1 LNHDA and CDR2 SQIVND (reference sequence). CDR3 in amino acids: CASRVGLGTGELFF. DNA of the CDR3: TGTGCCAGTAGAGTGGGTTTGGGAACCGGGGAGCTGTTTTTT.

The chain recombines TRBV2 with TRBJ2-3; 11 bases are a match to TRBD2. After removal of 6 bases from V and 0 bases from J, the junction contained 5 bases not matched to a gene. The CDR3 length is 16 residues. Germline loops: CDR1 SNHLY, CDR2 FYNNEI. The CDR3 is CASSIGTSGSTDTQYF. The DNA of the CDR3 is TGTGCCAGCAGCATTGGGACTAGCGGAAGCACAGATACGCAGTATTTT.

This clonotype was counted at least ten times. The J gene is TRBJ2-1, the V gene TRBV6-2 or TRBV6-3; TRBD2 matches 7 bases. CDR3 length: 16 amino acids. With 4 bases clipped from V and 5 bases from J, the junction kept 11 bases outside the gene matches. Germline CDR1 and CDR2: MNHEY and SVGEGT. The CDR3 DNA follows: TGTGCCAGCAGTTCAGCCAGCGGCGGGAGCGACAATGAGCAGTTCTTC. It is translated as CASSSASGGSDNEQFF.

This clonotype was seen ten or more times. The genes are TRBV7-8 and TRBJ2-5; 11 bases align to TRBD2. The CDR3 runs to 17 residues. Germline V gene lookup returns CDR1 SGHVS and CDR2 FQNEAQ. The trim removed 2 bases at V and 1 base at J, leaving 6 bases unmatched. CDR3 in DNA: TGTGCCAGCAGCTTACTAGCGGGAGGATCCCTCCAAGAGACCCAGTACTTC. Protein: CASSLLAGGSLQETQYF.

This clonotype has at least ten counts. The chain links TRBV20-1 to TRBJ2-7; 7 nucleotides line up with TRBD2. With 0 bases clipped from V and 4 bases from J, the junction kept 0 bases outside the gene matches. This CDR3 contains 12 residues. CDR1 and CDR2 from the germline V gene are DFQATT and SNEGSKA (reference sequence). CDR3 sequence reads: CSAREREYEQYF. The CDR3 DNA sequence: TGCAGTGCTAGAGAGCGGGAGTACGAGCAGTACTTC.

This clonotype was detected ten times or more. This sequence joins TRBV7-2 and TRBJ2-5, with D possibly called TRBD1 or TRBD2 (6 bases each). Germline CDR1 is SGHTA and CDR2 is FQGNSA. Trimming took off 5 bases at V and 5 bases at J, with 12 bases between the two ends. This CDR3 contains 13 residues. In nucleotides, the CDR3 is TGTGCCAGCAGCCCATTAGGGGGGGAGACCCAGTACTTC. This gives the protein CASSPLGGETQYF. Looking up the rest from reference TRBV7-2 and TRBJ2-5 gives the full variable domain: GAGVSQSPSNKVTEKGKDVELRCDPISGHTALYWYRQSLGQGLEFLIYFQGNSAPDKSGLPSDRFSAERTGGSVSTLTIQRTQQEDSAVYLCASSPLGGETQYFGPGTRLLVL.

At least ten counts were recorded for this clonotype. The chain recombines TRBV12-3 or TRBV12-4 with TRBJ2-7; the match to TRBD2 covers 8 bases. The CDR3 contains 14 residues. The J segment lost 2 bases and the V segment lost 5 bases, leaving 5 bases of the junction unmatched. In DNA form, the CDR3 reads TGTGCCAGCAGTCCGGGGGGGCGTACCTACGAGCAGTACTTC. This translates into CASSPGGRTYEQYF.

This chain connects TRBV6-2 or TRBV6-3 to TRBJ2-7, with D perhaps TRBD2 (6 bases). V was cut by 2 bases and J by 1 base, with 18 bases left in between. Germline CDR1 and CDR2: MNHEY and SVGEGT. The CDR3 is 17 amino acids. DNA of the CDR3: TGTGCCAGCAGTTACGGGGAAGTAACTAGCTGGTCCTACGAGCAGTACTTC. Its translation is CASSYGEVTSWSYEQYF.

This clonotype was recorded many times. The chain uses TRBV6-5 and TRBJ2-2, with TRBD1 identical over 8 bases. V lost 3 bases, J lost 5 bases, and 11 bases stayed unmatched. The CDR3 is 17 amino acids. CDR1 and CDR2 (germline): MNHEY, SVGAGI. The DNA for the CDR3 is TGTGCCAGCAGTTATTCTCGTCGCAGGGGGCGGACCGGGGAGCTGTTTTTT. Its translation is CASSYSRRRGRTGELFF.

Many counts were recorded for this clonotype. The chain uses TRBV5-6 and TRBJ2-3; D not resolved. The CDR3 covers 12 residues. V was shortened by 4 bases and J by 2 bases, with 5 bases between the two germline ends. Germline loops: CDR1 SGHDT, CDR2 YYEEEE. The CDR3 sequence: CASSANTDTQYF. The DNA of the CDR3 is TGTGCCAGCAGCGCTAACACAGATACGCAGTATTTT.

The chain is built from TRBV2 and TRBJ1-1, with D perhaps TRBD1 (5 bases). The length of the CDR3 is 15 residues. Per the germline V gene, CDR1 is SNHLY and CDR2 is FYNNEI. The V and J ends lost 3 bases and 0 bases respectively, with 11 bases between them. The CDR3 DNA reads as TGTGCCAGCAGTGATGACAGAACCATGAACACTGAAGCTTTCTTT. Amino acid sequence: CASSDDRTMNTEAFF.

V is TRBV20-1 and J is TRBJ2-5; no definite D call. The CDR3 is 10 amino acids. Germline CDR1 reads DFQATT; CDR2 reads SNEGSKA (reference sequence). CDR3 residues: CSSFRETQYF. The CDR3 region has the DNA TGCAGCTCTTTTAGAGAGACCCAGTACTTC.

The table lists this clonotype with many counts. The chain combines TRBV5-1 with TRBJ2-7, with D perhaps TRBD2 (6 bases). CDR3 size: 13 residues. The V end lost 1 base, the J end lost 5 bases, and 10 bases lay between the germline ends. Germline V CDR1 and CDR2: SGHRS, YFSETQ. CDR3 sequence: CASSLYGEDEQYF. The CDR3, as DNA: TGCGCCAGCAGCTTGTACGGGGAGGACGAGCAGTACTTC.

This clonotype has ten or more counts. The gene calls are TRBV2 and TRBJ2-1; 7 bases map to TRBD2. V gave up 6 bases and J gave up 8 bases; unmatched junction bases: 16. The CDR3 is made up of 16 amino acids. Germline V gives CDR1 SNHLY, CDR2 FYNNEI. CDR3 DNA: TGTGCCAGCAGGGCCGGGAACCATTACCGGGGGGATGAGCAGTTCTTC. This gives the protein CASRAGNHYRGDEQFF.

This clonotype was observed at least ten times. The rearrangement uses TRBV2 and TRBJ1-2, with D uncertain. The germline V gene has CDR1 SNHLY and CDR2 FYNNEI. This CDR3 comprises 12 residues. V shed 6 bases and J shed 8 bases, with 13 bases lying between them. CDR3 bases: TGTGCCAGCAGAGGGATTCCCTTCGGCTACACCTTC. It is translated as CASRGIPFGYTF.

At least ten counts were recorded for this clonotype. The V and J genes are TRBV24-1 and TRBJ2-2; 7 bases align to TRBD2. Germline V gene sequence: CDR1 KGHDR, CDR2 SFDVKD. There are 16 residues in the CDR3. The V gene end was trimmed by 0 bases and the J gene end by 1 base; junction bases not matched to a gene: 1. CDR3 nucleotides: TGTGCCACCAGTGATTTGGGGAGGGAGAACACCGGGGAGCTGTTTTTT. Amino acids: CATSDLGRENTGELFF.

This clonotype was recorded at least ten times. The gene calls are TRBV2 and TRBJ1-1; 8 nucleotides agree with TRBD1. Germline CDR1 SNHLY, CDR2 FYNNEI. CDR3 length: 16 amino acids. After removal of 1 base from V and 0 bases from J, the junction contained 4 bases not matched to a gene. CDR3 DNA: TGTGCCAGCAGTGAAGACAGGGGGAGTATGAACACTGAAGCTTTCTTT. This sequence encodes CASSEDRGSMNTEAFF.

This clonotype was found many times. The genes are TRBV19 and TRBJ1-2; D remains unclear. V was clipped by 7 bases and J by 4 bases, with 16 bases between them. Germline lookup yields CDR1 LNHDA and CDR2 SQIVND (reference sequence). This CDR3 is 14 amino acids long. CDR3 nucleotide sequence: TGTGCCAGTACCTTTGGTAGAGGCATCTATGGCTACACCTTC. The encoded protein is CASTFGRGIYGYTF.

This clonotype was observed many times. The gene calls are TRBV30 and TRBJ2-1; unclear D gene. The V and J ends lost 3 bases and 12 bases respectively, with 21 bases between them. CDR1 GTSNPN and CDR2 SVGIG come from the germline V gene (reference sequence). The CDR3 covers 14 residues. CDR3 amino acids: CAWRVSLLAMGQFF. The CDR3 coding sequence is TGTGCCTGGAGAGTGAGCCTATTGGCAATGGGGCAGTTCTTC.

This clonotype occurred many times. V and J are TRBV18 and TRBJ1-6; D gene ambiguous. CDR1 and CDR2 from the germline V gene are KGHSH and LQKENI. The CDR3 runs to 12 residues. The V gene lost 6 bases and the J gene lost 7 bases, with 7 bases spanning the gap. The CDR3: CASSGMNSPLHF. CDR3 in DNA: TGTGCCAGCTCGGGCATGAATTCACCCCTCCACTTT.

The chain couples TRBV30 to TRBJ2-7, with D possibly being TRBD2 (6 bases). This CDR3 comprises 13 residues. V was trimmed by 5 bases and J by 5 bases, leaving 16 bases between them. Germline CDR1 GTSNPN, CDR2 SVGIG (reference sequence). The CDR3 DNA sequence: TGTGCCTGGGGTCGCGGAGGGACGAACGAGCAGTACTTC. It yields the protein CAWGRGGTNEQYF.